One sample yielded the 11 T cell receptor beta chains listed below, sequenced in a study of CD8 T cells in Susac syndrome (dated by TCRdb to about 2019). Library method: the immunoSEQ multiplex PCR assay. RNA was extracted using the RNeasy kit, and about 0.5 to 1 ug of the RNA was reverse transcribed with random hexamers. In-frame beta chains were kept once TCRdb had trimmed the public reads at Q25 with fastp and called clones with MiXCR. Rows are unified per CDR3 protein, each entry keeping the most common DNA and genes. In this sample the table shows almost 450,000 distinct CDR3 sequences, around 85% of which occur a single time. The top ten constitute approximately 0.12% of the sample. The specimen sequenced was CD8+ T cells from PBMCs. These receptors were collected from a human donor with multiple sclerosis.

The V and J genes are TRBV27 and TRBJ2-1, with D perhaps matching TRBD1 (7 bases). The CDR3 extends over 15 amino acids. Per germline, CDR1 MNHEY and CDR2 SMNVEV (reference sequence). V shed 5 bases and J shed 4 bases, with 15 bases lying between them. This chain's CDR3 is CASSPGGIMYNEQFF. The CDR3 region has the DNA TGTGCCAGCAGTCCAGGGGGGATTATGTACAATGAGCAGTTCTTC.

The CDR3 region has the DNA TGTGCCAGCAGTCGGTCCGGGACAGGGGACGAGCAGTACTTC. Translation: CASSRSGTGDEQYF. V is TRBV12-3 or TRBV12-4 and J is TRBJ2-7; TRBD1 matches 10 bases. Trimming removed 5 bases from V and 5 bases from J; junction bases left unmatched: 6. CDR3 length: 14 residues.

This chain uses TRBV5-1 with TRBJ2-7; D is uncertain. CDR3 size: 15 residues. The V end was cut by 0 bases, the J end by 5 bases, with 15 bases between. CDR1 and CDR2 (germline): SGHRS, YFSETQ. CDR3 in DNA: TGCGCCAGCAGCTTGGAAGTGGGCACGGCGCACGAGCAGTACTTC. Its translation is CASSLEVGTAHEQYF.

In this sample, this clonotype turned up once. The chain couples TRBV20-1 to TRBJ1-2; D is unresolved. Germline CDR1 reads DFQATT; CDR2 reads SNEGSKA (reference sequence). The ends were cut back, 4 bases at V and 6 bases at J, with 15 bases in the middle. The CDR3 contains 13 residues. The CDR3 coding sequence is TGCAGTGCTATATTGGAAGACTCCCATGGCTACACCTTC. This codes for CSAILEDSHGYTF.

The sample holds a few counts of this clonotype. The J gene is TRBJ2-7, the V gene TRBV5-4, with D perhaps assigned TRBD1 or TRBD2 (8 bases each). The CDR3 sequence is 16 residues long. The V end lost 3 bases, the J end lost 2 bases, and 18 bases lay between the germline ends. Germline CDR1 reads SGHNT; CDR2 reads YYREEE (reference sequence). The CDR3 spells CASSSGGQGATYEQYF. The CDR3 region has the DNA TGTGCCAGCAGCTCGGGAGGGCAGGGGGCTACCTACGAGCAGTACTTC. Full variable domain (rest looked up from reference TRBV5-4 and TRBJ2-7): ETGVTQSPTHLIKTRGQQVTLRCSSQSGHNTVSWYQQALGQGPQFIFQYYREEENGRGNFPPRFSGLQFPNYSSELNVNALELDDSALYLCASSSGGQGATYEQYFGPGTRLTVT.

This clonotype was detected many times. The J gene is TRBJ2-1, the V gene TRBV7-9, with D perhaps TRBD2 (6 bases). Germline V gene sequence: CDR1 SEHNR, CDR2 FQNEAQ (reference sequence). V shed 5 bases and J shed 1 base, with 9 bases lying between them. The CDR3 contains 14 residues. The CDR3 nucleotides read TGTGCCAGCAGCCTTGGACTATCCTACAATGAGCAGTTCTTC. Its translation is CASSLGLSYNEQFF.

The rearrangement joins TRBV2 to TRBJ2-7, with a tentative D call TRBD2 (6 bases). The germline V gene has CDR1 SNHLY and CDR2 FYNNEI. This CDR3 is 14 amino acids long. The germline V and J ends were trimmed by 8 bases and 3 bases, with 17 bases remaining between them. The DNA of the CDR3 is TGTGCCAGCGACAACCTGCGGGGAGTCTACGAGCAGTACTTC. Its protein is CASDNLRGVYEQYF.

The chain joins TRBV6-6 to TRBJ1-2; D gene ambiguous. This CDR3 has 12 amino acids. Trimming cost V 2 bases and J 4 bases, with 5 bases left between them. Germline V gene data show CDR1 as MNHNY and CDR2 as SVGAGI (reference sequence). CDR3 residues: CASSYRVYGYTF. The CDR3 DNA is TGTGCCAGCAGTTACAGGGTCTATGGCTACACCTTC.

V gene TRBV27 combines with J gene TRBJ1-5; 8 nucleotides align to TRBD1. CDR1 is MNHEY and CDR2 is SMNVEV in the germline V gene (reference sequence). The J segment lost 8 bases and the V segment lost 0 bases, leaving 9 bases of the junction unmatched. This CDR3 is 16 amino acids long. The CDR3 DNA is TGTGCCAGCAGTTTATCGGCCGGACAGGGAGGAGAGCCCCAGCATTTT. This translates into CASSLSAGQGGEPQHF.

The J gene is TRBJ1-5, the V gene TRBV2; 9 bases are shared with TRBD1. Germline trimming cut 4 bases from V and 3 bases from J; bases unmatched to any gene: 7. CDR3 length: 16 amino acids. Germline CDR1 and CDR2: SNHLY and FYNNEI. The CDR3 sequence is CASSVSDRGHNQPQHF. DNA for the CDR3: TGTGCCAGCAGTGTCTCGGACAGGGGTCACAATCAGCCCCAGCATTTT.

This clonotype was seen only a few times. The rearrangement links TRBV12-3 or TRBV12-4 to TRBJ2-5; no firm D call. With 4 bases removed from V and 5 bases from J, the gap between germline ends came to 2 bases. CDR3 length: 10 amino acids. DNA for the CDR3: TGTGCCAGCAGTTCCGAGACCCAGTACTTC. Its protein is CASSSETQYF.